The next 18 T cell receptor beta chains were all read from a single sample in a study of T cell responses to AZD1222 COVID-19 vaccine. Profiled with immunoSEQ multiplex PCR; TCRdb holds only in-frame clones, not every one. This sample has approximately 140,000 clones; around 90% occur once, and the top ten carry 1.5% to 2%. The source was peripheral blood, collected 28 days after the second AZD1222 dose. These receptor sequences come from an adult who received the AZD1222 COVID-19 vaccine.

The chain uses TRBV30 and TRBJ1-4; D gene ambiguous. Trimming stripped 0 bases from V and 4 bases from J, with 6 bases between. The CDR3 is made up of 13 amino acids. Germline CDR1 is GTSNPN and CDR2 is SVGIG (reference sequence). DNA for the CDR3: TGTGCCTGGAGTGTGGGGAGTAATGAAAAACTGTTTTTT. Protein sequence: CAWSVGSNEKLFF.

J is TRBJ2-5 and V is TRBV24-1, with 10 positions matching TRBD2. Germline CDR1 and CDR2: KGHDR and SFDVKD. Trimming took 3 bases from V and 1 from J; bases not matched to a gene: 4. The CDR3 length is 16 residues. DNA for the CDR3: TGTGCCACCAGTGATGGATCTAGCGGGGGCCAAGAGACCCAGTACTTC. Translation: CATSDGSSGGQETQYF.

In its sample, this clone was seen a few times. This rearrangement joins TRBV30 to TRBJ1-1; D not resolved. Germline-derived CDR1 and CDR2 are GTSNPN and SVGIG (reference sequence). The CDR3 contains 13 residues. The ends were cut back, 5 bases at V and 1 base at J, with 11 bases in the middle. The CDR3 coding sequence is TGTGCCTGGGACGACGGGGAGAACACTGAAGCTTTCTTT. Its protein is CAWDDGENTEAFF.

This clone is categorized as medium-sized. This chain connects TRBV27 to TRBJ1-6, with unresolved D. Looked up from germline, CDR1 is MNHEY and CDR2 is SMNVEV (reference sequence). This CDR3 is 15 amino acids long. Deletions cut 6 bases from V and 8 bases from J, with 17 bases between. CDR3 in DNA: TGTGCCAGCAGACGACAAGATACCGGTTATTCACCCCTCCACTTT. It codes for CASRRQDTGYSPLHF.

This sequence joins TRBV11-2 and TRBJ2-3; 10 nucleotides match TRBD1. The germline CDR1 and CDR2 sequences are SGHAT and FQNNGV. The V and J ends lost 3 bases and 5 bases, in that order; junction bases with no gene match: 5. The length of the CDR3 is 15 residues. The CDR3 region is CASSFSGQGRDTQYF. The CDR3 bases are TGTGCCAGCAGCTTTTCGGGACAGGGGAGAGATACGCAGTATTTT.

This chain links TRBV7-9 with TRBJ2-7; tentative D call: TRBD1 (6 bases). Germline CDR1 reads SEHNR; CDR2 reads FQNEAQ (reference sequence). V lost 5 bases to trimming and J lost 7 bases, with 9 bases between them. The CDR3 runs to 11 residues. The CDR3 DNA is TGTGCCAGCAGCCACGACAGGGAGCAGTACTTC. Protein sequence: CASSHDREQYF.

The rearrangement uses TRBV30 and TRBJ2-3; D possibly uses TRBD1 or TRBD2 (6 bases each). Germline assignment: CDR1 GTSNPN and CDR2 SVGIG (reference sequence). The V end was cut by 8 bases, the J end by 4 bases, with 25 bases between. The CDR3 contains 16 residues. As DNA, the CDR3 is TGTGCCCCAGGGGCCAAGGTCTGGGGGGCCCCAGATACGCAGTATTTT. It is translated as CAPGAKVWGAPDTQYF.

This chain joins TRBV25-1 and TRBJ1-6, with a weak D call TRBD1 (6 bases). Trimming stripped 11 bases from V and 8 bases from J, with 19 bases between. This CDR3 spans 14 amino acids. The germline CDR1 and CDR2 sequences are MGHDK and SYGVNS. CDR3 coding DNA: TGTGCCCGCTCCCCTACAGGGACGGATTCACCCCTCCACTTT. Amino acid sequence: CARSPTGTDSPLHF.

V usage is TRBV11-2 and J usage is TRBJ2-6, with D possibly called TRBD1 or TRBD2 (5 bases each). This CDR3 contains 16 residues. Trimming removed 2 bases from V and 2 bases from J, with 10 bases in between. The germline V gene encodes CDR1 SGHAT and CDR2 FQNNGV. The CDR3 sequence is CASSLWVGAGANVLTF. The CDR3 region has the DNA TGTGCCAGCAGCTTATGGGTGGGGGCTGGGGCCAACGTCCTGACTTTC.

The CDR3 region has the DNA TGTGCCTGGGCCAGGAGCTCCTATAATTCACCCCTCCACTTT. Protein product: CAWARSSYNSPLHF. This chain joins TRBV30 and TRBJ1-6; D unclear. Per the germline V gene, CDR1 is GTSNPN and CDR2 is SVGIG (reference sequence). The CDR3 runs to 14 residues. V lost 5 bases, J lost 0 bases, and 8 bases lay in between.

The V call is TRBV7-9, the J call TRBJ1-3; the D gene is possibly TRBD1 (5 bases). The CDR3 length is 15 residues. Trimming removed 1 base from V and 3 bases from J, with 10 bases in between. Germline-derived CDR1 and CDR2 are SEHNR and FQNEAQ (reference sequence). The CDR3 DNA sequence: TGTGCCAGCAGCTTAGACAGGTCAGGTGGAAACACCATATATTTT. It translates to CASSLDRSGGNTIYF.

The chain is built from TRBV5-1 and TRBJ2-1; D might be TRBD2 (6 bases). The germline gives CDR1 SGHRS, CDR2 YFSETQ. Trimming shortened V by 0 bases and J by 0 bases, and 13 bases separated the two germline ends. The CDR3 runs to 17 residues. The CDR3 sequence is CASSLASRESSYNEQFF. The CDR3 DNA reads TGCGCCAGCAGCTTGGCCAGTCGGGAGAGCTCCTACAATGAGCAGTTCTTC.

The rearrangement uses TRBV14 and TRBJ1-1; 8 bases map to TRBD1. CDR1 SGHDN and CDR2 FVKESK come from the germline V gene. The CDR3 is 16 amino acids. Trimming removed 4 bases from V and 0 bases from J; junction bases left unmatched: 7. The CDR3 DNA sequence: TGTGCCAGCAGCCTCATTTTGACAGGGGTGAACACTGAAGCTTTCTTT. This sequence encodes CASSLILTGVNTEAFF.

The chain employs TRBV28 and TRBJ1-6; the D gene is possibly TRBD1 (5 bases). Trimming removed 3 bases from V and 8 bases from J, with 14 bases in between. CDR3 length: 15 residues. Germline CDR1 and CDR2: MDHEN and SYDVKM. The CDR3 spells CASSFLGAGDSPLHF. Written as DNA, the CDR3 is TGTGCCAGCAGTTTTTTAGGGGCGGGAGATTCACCCCTCCACTTT.

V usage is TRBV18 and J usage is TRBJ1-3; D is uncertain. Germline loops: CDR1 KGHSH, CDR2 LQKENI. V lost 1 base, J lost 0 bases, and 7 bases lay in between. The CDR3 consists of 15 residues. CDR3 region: CASSPRSPSGNTIYF. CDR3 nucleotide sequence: TGTGCCAGCTCACCACGTAGCCCCTCTGGAAACACCATATATTTT.

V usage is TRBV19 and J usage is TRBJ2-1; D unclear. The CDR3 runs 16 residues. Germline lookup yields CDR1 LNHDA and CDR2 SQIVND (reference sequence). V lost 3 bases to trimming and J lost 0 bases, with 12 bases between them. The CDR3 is CASSIYGGNSYNEQFF. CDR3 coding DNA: TGTGCCAGTAGTATTTACGGCGGAAACTCCTACAATGAGCAGTTCTTC.

The CDR3 DNA reads TGCGCCAGCAGGATTCGACAGGGCGGCGCATATAATGAAAAACTGTTTTTT. It codes for CASRIRQGGAYNEKLFF. This chain connects TRBV4-1 to TRBJ1-4, with TRBD1 matching over 7 bases. V lost 6 bases to trimming and J lost 4 bases; unmatched junction nucleotides: 14. The CDR3 length is 17 residues. The germline V gene has CDR1 MGHRA and CDR2 YSYEKL.

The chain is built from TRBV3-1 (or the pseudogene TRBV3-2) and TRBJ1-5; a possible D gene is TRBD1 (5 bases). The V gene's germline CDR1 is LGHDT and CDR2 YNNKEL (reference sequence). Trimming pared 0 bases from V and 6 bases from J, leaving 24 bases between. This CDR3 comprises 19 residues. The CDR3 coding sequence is TGTGCCAGCAGCCAAGATATGGGAGGGGCGCGGGGCCCGGGTCAGCCCCAGCATTTT. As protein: CASSQDMGGARGPGQPQHF.